This entry lists 19 T cell receptor beta chains sequenced from one sample in a study of OX40 agonist ivuxolimab in advanced cancers. The protocol was immunoSEQ multiplex PCR, while the TCRdb copy is restricted to in-frame clones and leaves out a portion. The table has 65,000 to 95,000 clones, about nine tenths seen once. The sample was CD4+ or CD8+ T cells sorted from blood, taken in a trial of the OX40 agonist ivuxolimab. All receptors come from an adult with an advanced solid tumor such as melanoma, head and neck, liver or kidney cancer.

This rearrangement joins TRBV28 to TRBJ2-3; 14 nucleotides agree with TRBD2. Per the germline V gene, CDR1 is MDHEN and CDR2 is SYDVKM. The V segment lost 5 bases and the J segment 5 bases; nucleotides outside the gene matches: 6. The CDR3 is 16 residues long. CDR3 sequence: CASSPLGTSGRDTQYF. CDR3 coding DNA: TGTGCCAGCAGTCCTCTCGGGACTAGCGGGAGAGATACGCAGTATTTT.

The chain carries TRBV5-4 and TRBJ1-6; D gene unclear. Germline CDR1 is SGHNT and CDR2 is YYREEE (reference sequence). V lost 4 bases, J lost 7 bases, and 9 bases lay in between. The CDR3 consists of 13 residues. The CDR3 DNA sequence: TGTGCCAGCAGCCTGGAGACGAATTCACCCCTCCACTTT. The encoded protein is CASSLETNSPLHF.

The V gene is TRBV18, the J gene TRBJ1-3; 8 nucleotides align to TRBD1. This CDR3 spans 16 amino acids. The germline CDR1 and CDR2 sequences are KGHSH and LQKENI. Trimming cost V 4 bases and J 0 bases; bases outside gene matches: 5. The CDR3 is CASSRDRTNSGNTIYF. For the CDR3, the DNA is TGTGCCAGCTCACGGGACAGGACTAACTCTGGAAACACCATATATTTT.

The V call is TRBV29-1, the J call TRBJ1-2, with a tentative D call TRBD1 (5 bases). The CDR3 is made up of 13 amino acids. The V and J ends lost 7 bases and 7 bases respectively, with 19 bases between them. Germline V CDR1 and CDR2: SQVTM, ANQGSEA. The DNA of the CDR3 is TGCAGCGCGGCCCTTATGGAAAGGGGTGGCTACACCTTC. Protein sequence: CSAALMERGGYTF. Together with reference TRBV29-1 and TRBJ1-2, the CDR3 gives the full variable domain: SAVISQKPSRDICQRGTSLTIQCQVDSQVTMMFWYRQQPGQSLTLIATANQGSEATYESGFVIDKFPISRPNLTFSTLTVSNMSPEDSSIYLCSAALMERGGYTFGSGTRLTVV.

The chain's CDR3 is CASSLAGGTSTDTQYF. The CDR3 bases are TGTGCCAGCAGCTTAGCGGGAGGTACTAGCACAGATACGCAGTATTTT. V and J are TRBV7-2 and TRBJ2-3, with D possibly TRBD2 on 6 matching bases. This CDR3 is built from 16 residues. CDR1 SGHTA and CDR2 FQGNSA come from the germline V gene. The germline V and J ends were trimmed by 0 bases and 0 bases, with 10 bases remaining between them.

This chain links TRBV7-2 with TRBJ2-7, with a possible D match to TRBD2 (5 bases). Between the trimmed V and J ends, which lost 11 bases and 1 base, there was a span of 15 bases. Germline CDR1 reads SGHTA; CDR2 reads FQGNSA. This CDR3 contains 13 residues. In DNA form, the CDR3 reads TGTGCCTCCCGGAAAGCGGCTTCCTACGAGCAGTACTTC. It codes for CASRKAASYEQYF.

The chain is built from TRBV27 and TRBJ2-7; D is unresolved. CDR1 MNHEY and CDR2 SMNVEV come from the germline V gene (reference sequence). The CDR3 covers 13 residues. V gave up 2 bases and J gave up 0 bases, with 5 bases separating them. The CDR3 is CASSLVGSYEQYF. DNA for the CDR3: TGTGCCAGCAGTTTAGTGGGCTCCTACGAGCAGTACTTC.

This chain joins TRBV18 and TRBJ1-2, with D perhaps matching TRBD1 (6 bases). V was cut by 1 base and J by 4 bases, with 10 bases left in between. Germline loops: CDR1 KGHSH, CDR2 LQKENI. This CDR3 comprises 14 residues. In DNA, the CDR3 is TGTGCCAGCTCACCACAGCGGGGGGCCTATGGCTACACCTTC. Translating it yields CASSPQRGAYGYTF.

The chain uses TRBV6-1 and TRBJ1-4; tentatively, D is TRBD1 (6 bases). The ends were cut back, 3 bases at V and 3 bases at J, with 14 bases in the middle. Germline CDR1 and CDR2: MNHNS and SASEGT. This CDR3 spans 16 amino acids. CDR3 in DNA: TGTGCCAGCAGTGATTGGGGGCAGGGTTCTAATGAAAAACTGTTTTTT. Encoded protein: CASSDWGQGSNEKLFF.

This chain uses TRBV21-1 with TRBJ2-3. TRBV21-1 is given as a pseudogene. The CDR3 is made up of 14 amino acids. The CDR3 region is CASSSEGEADTQYF. In nucleotides, the CDR3 is TGTGCCAGCAGTTCTGAGGGGGAGGCAGATACGCAGTATTTT.

V is TRBV9 and J is TRBJ2-2, with a weak D call TRBD1 (5 bases). V gave up 4 bases and J gave up 1 base, with 17 bases separating them. The CDR3 has 17 residues. CDR1 is SGDLS and CDR2 is YYNGEE in the germline V gene. The CDR3 sequence is CASSFTHVQENTGELFF. The DNA for the CDR3 is TGTGCCAGCAGCTTCACTCACGTACAGGAGAACACCGGGGAGCTGTTTTTT.

DNA for the CDR3: TGTGCCAGCAGCTTTAAAAATGAGCAGTTCTTC. Translated: CASSFKNEQFF. The rearrangement joins TRBV7-6 to TRBJ2-1; no firm D call. The CDR3 runs 11 residues. V was cut by 3 bases and J by 7 bases, with 4 bases left in between. CDR1 SGHVS and CDR2 FNYEAQ come from the germline V gene.

CDR3 sequence (DNA): TGTGCCAGCAGGTCAACACTGAACACTGAAGCTTTCTTT. It encodes CASRSTLNTEAFF. This chain uses TRBV6-6 with TRBJ1-1, with unresolved D. With 6 bases removed from V and 0 bases from J, the gap between germline ends came to 8 bases. The germline gives CDR1 MNHNY, CDR2 SVGAGI (reference sequence). This CDR3 spans 13 amino acids.

This chain uses TRBV2 with TRBJ1-5; D call uncertain. V was shortened by 8 bases and J by 5 bases, with 16 bases between the two germline ends. The V gene's germline CDR1 is SNHLY and CDR2 FYNNEI. The CDR3 spans 14 residues. The CDR3 DNA is TGTGCCAGCTGGCCCGGGCCTCGGGATCAGCCCCAGCATTTT. Protein: CASWPGPRDQPQHF.

J is TRBJ2-2 and V is TRBV18; TRBD1 aligns across 9 bases. The CDR3 spans 17 residues. V lost 3 bases, J lost 0 bases, and 5 bases stayed unmatched. The germline gives CDR1 KGHSH, CDR2 LQKENI. CDR3: CASSPLTGGPNTGELFF. CDR3 coding DNA: TGTGCCAGCTCACCTTTGACAGGGGGACCGAACACCGGGGAGCTGTTTTTT.

This chain links TRBV19 with TRBJ1-6; D is ambiguous. Trimming left V 7 bases short and J 7 bases short, with 14 bases between. Germline-derived CDR1 and CDR2 are LNHDA and SQIVND (reference sequence). The CDR3 extends over 14 amino acids. Here the CDR3 reads CASNPRVPNSPLHF. The CDR3 DNA follows: TGTGCCAGTAACCCCCGGGTCCCGAATTCACCCCTCCACTTT.

V usage is TRBV5-4 and J usage is TRBJ1-6; no definite D call. Germline V gene sequence: CDR1 SGHNT, CDR2 YYREEE (reference sequence). V was clipped by 1 base and J by 9 bases, with 11 bases between them. The CDR3 spans 14 residues. The CDR3 region is CASSLTQEGSPLHF. As DNA, the CDR3 is TGTGCCAGCAGCTTGACTCAAGAAGGTTCACCCCTCCACTTT. The variable domain in full, with the rest retrieved from reference TRBV5-4 and TRBJ1-6, is ETGVTQSPTHLIKTRGQQVTLRCSSQSGHNTVSWYQQALGQGPQFIFQYYREEENGRGNFPPRFSGLQFPNYSSELNVNALELDDSALYLCASSLTQEGSPLHFGNGTRLTVT.

This clone was observed once. The chain links TRBV4-3 to TRBJ2-1, with D tentatively TRBD2 (5 bases). V was clipped by 2 bases and J by 8 bases, with 19 bases between them. Germline V gene lookup returns CDR1 LGHNA and CDR2 YSLEER. This CDR3 spans 16 amino acids. The CDR3 loop is CASSQSLAQMVDEQFF. The CDR3, as DNA: TGCGCCAGCAGCCAATCCCTAGCCCAAATGGTCGATGAGCAGTTCTTC.

V usage is TRBV30 and J usage is TRBJ1-2, with TRBD1 as a possible D gene (5 bases). From germline, CDR1 is GTSNPN and CDR2 SVGIG (reference sequence). This CDR3 has 12 residues. V was clipped by 2 bases and J by 1 base, with 5 bases between them. CDR3 sequence: CAWSRGNYGYTF. As DNA, the CDR3 is TGTGCCTGGAGTAGGGGTAACTATGGCTACACCTTC.